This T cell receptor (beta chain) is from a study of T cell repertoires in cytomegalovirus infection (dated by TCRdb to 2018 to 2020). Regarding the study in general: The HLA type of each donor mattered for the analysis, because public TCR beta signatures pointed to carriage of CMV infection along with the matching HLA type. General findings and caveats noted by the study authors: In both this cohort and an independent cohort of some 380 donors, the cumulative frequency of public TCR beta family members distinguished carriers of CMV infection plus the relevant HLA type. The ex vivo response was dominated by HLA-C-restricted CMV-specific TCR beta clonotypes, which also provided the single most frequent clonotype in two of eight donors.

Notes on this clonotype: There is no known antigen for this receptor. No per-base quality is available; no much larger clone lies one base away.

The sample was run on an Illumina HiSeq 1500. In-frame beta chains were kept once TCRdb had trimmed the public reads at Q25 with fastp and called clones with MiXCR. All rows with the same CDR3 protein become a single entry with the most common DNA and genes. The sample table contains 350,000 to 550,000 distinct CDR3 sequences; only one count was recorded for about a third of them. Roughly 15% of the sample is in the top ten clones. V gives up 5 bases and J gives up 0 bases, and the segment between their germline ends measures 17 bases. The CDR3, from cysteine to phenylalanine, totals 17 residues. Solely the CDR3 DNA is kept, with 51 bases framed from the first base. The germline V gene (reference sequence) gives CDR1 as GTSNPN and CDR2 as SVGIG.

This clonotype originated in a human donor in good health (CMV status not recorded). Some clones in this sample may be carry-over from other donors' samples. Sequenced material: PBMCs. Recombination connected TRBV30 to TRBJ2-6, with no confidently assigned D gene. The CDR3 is CAWSSTIQLSGANVLTF. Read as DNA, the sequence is TGTGCCTGGTCGAGTACTATACAGCTCTCTGGGGCCAACGTCCTGACTTTC.